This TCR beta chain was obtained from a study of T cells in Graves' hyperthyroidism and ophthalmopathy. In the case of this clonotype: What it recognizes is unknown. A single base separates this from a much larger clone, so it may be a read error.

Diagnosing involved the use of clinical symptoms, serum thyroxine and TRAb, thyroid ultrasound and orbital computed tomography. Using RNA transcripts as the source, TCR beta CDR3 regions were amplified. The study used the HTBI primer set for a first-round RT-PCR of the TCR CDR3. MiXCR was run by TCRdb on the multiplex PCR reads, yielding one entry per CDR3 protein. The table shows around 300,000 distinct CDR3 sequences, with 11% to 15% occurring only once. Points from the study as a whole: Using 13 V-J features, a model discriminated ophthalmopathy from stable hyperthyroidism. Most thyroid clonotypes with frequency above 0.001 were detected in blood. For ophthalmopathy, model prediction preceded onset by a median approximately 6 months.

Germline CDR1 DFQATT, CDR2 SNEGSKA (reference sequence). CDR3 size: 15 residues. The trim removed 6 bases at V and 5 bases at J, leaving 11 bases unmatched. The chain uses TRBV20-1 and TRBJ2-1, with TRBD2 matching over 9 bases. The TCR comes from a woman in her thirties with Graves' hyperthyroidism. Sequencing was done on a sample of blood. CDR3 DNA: TGCAGTGCCATGCACCTGACTAGCGGCCACAATGAGCAGTTCTTC. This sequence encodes CSAMHLTSGHNEQFF.